The rows below give T cell receptor beta chains drawn from one sample of a study of response to subunit inactivated influenza vaccine. TCRdb reprocessed the RT-PCR reads via MiXCR and lists one record per CDR3 protein. This sample has over 800,000 distinct CDR3 sequences, with 21% found just once. Material: PBMCs from blood, obtained around 5 days after vaccination. These receptor sequences come from a middle-aged man who received an inactivated influenza vaccine. CDR3s include the opening cysteine and the closing phenylalanine or tryptophan. Each record gives: J gene, D gene, V gene, clone size, CDR3 DNA, CDR3 protein. D genes are given only for firm matches. Size values are once, few and many counts, or a class for expanded clones, and some rows have none.

J: TRBJ1-5; D: .; V: TRBV10-3; size: few; DNA: TGTGCCATCAGTGAGTCGAGGGGCTGGGATCAGCCCCAGCATTTT; CDR3: CAISESRGWDQPQHF
J: TRBJ2-1; D: TRBD2; V: TRBV5-1; size: few; DNA: TGCGCCAGCAGCGGCGGGACTAGCGGCGACAATGAGCAGTTCTTC; CDR3: CASSGGTSGDNEQFF
J: TRBJ2-1; D: .; V: TRBV11-3; size: once; DNA: TGTGCCAGCAGCTTTGGGGGTTGGGACACCTACAATGAGCAGTTCTTC; CDR3: CASSFGGWDTYNEQFF
J: TRBJ2-7; D: .; V: TRBV11-2; size: .; DNA: TGTGCCAGCAGCTGGGACTCCATCTACGAGCAGTACTTC; CDR3: CASSWDSIYEQYF
J: TRBJ2-3; D: TRBD2; V: TRBV20-1; size: .; DNA: TGCAGTGCTACCAGGACTAGTCGAGATACGCAGTATTTT; CDR3: CSATRTSRDTQYF
J: TRBJ2-3; D: TRBD2; V: TRBV29-1; size: few; DNA: TGCAGCGTTGAGGGTACAAGCGGGAGCTCAGATACGCAGTATTTT; CDR3: CSVEGTSGSSDTQYF
J: TRBJ1-3; D: TRBD1; V: TRBV12-3/TRBV12-4; size: few; DNA: TGTGCCAGCAGTTTTGCAGGGGGCTCTGGAAACACCATATATTTT; CDR3: CASSFAGGSGNTIYF
J: TRBJ1-6; D: .; V: TRBV3-1; size: few; DNA: TGTGCCAGCAGCCAGGGCCCTTTCTCCTATAATTCACCCCTCCACTTT; CDR3: CASSQGPFSYNSPLHF
J: TRBJ1-1; D: .; V: TRBV5-1; size: few; DNA: TGCGCCAGCAGCTTGCCCCCCGGGGGAGACACTGAAGCTTTCTTT; CDR3: CASSLPPGGDTEAFF
J: TRBJ2-3; D: .; V: TRBV12-3/TRBV12-4; size: many; DNA: TGTGCCAGCAGCGTAGGACAAACCGATACGCAGTATTTT; CDR3: CASSVGQTDTQYF
J: TRBJ2-3; D: .; V: TRBV5-1; size: .; DNA: TGCGCCAGCAGCTCCATGGCGGTTGGGGGAGATACGCAGTATTTT; CDR3: CASSSMAVGGDTQYF
J: TRBJ2-3; D: TRBD2; V: TRBV11-2; size: few; DNA: TGTGCCAGCAGCTTAGTTGGGACTAGCCTTAAGGCTAGCACAGATACGCAGTATTTT; CDR3: CASSLVGTSLKASTDTQYF
J: TRBJ2-7; D: TRBD1; V: TRBV20-1; size: .; DNA: TGCAGTGCTAGAGATGCGGACAGGGGAGGTTCCGAGCAGTACTTC; CDR3: CSARDADRGGSEQYF
J: TRBJ2-1; D: TRBD2; V: TRBV7-2; size: .; DNA: TGTGCCAGCAGCTTAGCCGGGGGGGGATTTAATTACAATGAGCAGTTCTTC; CDR3: CASSLAGGGFNYNEQFF